The subject of this entry is one T cell receptor (beta chain). Antigen specificity is unknown. The CDR3 consists of 15 residues. Trimming took off 5 bases at V and 9 bases at J, with 17 bases between the two ends. The sample is drawn from a study of blood T cells in healthy people across ages. Study-wide background: Per every two T cells, about one barcoded beta molecule was captured by template switching.

PCR was performed a second time for about 6 to 11 cycles using a sample-barcoded 5' primer and a J-beta primer mix. TCRdb redid the calling of the 5' RACE reads with MiXCR, one entry per CDR3 protein. The sample includes fewer than 2,000,000 distinct CDR3 sequences, about two fifths of them seen just once. Study-level points and caveats: Donor CMV status was unknown, possibly confounding expanded clonotype changes.

Each sample gave at least 6.5 million isolated PBMCs. The extraction recovered at least 5 micrograms of total RNA per sample. This TCR came from a human donor in good health. Input material: blood. The chain uses TRBV12-3 or TRBV12-4 and TRBJ2-6, with D maybe TRBD1 (6 bases). The CDR3 sequence: CASSPQGPAINVLTF. The CDR3 coding sequence is TGTGCCAGCAGTCCGCAGGGGCCAGCCATCAACGTCCTGACTTTC.